This TCR beta chain was retrieved from a study of T cell responses to AZD1222 COVID-19 vaccine. The overall study: Recipients boosted at about 4 weeks or about 12 weeks are pooled. Whole-study results and caveats: Baseline antibody screening turned up just six seropositive AZD1222 recipients. Increases in Spike-specific TCR breadth and depth were seen after two AZD1222 doses. It was only after the peak T cell response that any repertoires were sampled.

Regarding this clone: Antigen specificity is unknown.

Clones were sequenced by immunoSEQ multiplex PCR, and TCRdb holds only the in-frame ones, with some missing. Of some 86,000 clones detected, over 75% appear once; the ten largest clones hold around 20%. Germline V gives CDR1 SNHLY, CDR2 FYNNEI. Trimming removed 8 bases from V and 7 bases from J, with 18 bases in between. CDR3 length: 15 residues. The sequenced sample was peripheral blood, obtained on day 0 of AZD1222 vaccination. This clonotype was obtained from an adult in good health. The chain couples TRBV2 to TRBJ1-6; D gene uncertain. The CDR3 protein is CASLRPGPANSPLHF. In DNA form, the CDR3 reads TGTGCCAGCTTACGCCCCGGCCCCGCGAATTCACCCCTCCACTTT. Using reference TRBV2 and TRBJ1-6 for the parts outside the CDR3, the full variable domain is EPEVTQTPSHQVTQMGQEVILRCVPISNHLYFYWYRQILGQKVEFLVSFYNNEISEKSEIFDDQFSVERPDGSNFTLKIRSTKLEDSAMYFCASLRPGPANSPLHFGNGTRLTVT.